This T cell receptor (beta chain) was captured by sequencing in a study of T cell responses to AZD1222 COVID-19 vaccine. The method was immunoSEQ multiplex PCR; TCRdb's version includes in-frame clones alone and lacks a portion of them. The data contain 95,000 to 110,000 clones, roughly 88% of them singletons. As to this clone: Antigen: not known.

General study results and limits: The sample set comprised mostly white British donors with more females, and clonal diversity was possibly underestimated.

Trimming pared 0 bases from V and 2 bases from J, leaving 5 bases between. This CDR3 spans 14 amino acids. Germline-derived CDR1 and CDR2 are SGHDT and YYEEEE. The sequence came from an adult in good health. The sequencing here drew on peripheral blood, taken on day 0 of AZD1222 vaccination. The chain combines TRBV5-6 with TRBJ2-2; D gene unclear. CDR3 in DNA: TGTGCCAGCAGCTTGGCCAGTAACACCGGGGAGCTGTTTTTT. It is translated as CASSLASNTGELFF. The full variable domain, in which reference TRBV5-6 and TRBJ2-2 provide the parts outside the CDR3, is DAGVTQSPTHLIKTRGQQVTLRCSPKSGHDTVSWYQQALGQGPQFIFQYYEEEERQRGNFPDRFSGHQFPNYSSELNVNALLLGDSALYLCASSLASNTGELFFGEGSRLTVL.